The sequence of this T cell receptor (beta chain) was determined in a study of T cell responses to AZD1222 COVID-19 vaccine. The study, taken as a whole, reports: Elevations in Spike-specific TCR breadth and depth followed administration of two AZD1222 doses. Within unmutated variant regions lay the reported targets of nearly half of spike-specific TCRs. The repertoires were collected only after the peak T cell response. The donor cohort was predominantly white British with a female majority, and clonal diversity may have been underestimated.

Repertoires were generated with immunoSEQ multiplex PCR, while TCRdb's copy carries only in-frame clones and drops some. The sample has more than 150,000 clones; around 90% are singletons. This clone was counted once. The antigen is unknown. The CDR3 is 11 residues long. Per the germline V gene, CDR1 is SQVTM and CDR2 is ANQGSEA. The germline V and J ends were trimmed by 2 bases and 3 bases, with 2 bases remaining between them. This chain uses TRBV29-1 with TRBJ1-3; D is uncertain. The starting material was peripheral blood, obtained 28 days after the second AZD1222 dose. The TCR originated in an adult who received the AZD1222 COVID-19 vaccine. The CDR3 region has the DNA TGCAGCGTTGAAATTGGAAACACCATATATTTT. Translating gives CSVEIGNTIYF.